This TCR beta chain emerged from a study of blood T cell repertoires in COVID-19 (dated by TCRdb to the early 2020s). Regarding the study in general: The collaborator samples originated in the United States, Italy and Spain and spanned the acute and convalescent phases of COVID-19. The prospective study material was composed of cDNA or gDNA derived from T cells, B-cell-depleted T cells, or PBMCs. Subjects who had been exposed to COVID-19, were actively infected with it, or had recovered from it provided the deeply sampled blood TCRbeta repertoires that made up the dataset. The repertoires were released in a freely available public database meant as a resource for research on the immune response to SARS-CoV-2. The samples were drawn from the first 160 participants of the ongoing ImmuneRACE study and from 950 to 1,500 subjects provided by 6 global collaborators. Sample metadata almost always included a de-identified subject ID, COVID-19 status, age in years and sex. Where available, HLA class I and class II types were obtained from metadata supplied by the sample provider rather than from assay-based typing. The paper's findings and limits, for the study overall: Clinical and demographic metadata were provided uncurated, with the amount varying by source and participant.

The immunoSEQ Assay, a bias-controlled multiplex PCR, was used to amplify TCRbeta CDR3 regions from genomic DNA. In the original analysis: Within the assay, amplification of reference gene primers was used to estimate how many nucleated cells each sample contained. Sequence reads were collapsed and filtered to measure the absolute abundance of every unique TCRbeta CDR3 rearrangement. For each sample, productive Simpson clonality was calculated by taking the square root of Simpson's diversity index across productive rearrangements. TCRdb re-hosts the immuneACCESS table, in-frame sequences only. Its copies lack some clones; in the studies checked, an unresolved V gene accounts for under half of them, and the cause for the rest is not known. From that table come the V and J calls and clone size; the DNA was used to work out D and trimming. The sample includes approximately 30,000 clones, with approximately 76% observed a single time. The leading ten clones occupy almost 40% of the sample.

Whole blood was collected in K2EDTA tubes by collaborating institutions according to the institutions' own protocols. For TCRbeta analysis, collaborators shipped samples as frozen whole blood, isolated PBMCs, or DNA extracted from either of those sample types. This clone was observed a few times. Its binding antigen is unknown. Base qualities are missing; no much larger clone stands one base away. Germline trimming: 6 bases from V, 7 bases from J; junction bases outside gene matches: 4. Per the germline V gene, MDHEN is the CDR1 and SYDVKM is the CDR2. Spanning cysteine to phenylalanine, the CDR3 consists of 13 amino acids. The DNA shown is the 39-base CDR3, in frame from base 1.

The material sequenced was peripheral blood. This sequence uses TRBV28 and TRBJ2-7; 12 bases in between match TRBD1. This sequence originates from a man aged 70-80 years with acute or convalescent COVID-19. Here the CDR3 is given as CASRGQGAGEQYF. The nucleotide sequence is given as TGTGCCAGCAGGGGACAGGGGGCAGGAGAGCAGTACTTC. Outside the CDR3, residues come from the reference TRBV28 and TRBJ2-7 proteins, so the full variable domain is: DVKVTQSSRYLVKRTGEKVFLECVQDMDHENMFWYRQDPGLGLRLIYFSYDVKMKEKGDIPEGYSVSREKKERFSLILESASTNQTSMYLCASRGQGAGEQYFGPGTRLTVT.